This T cell receptor (beta chain) is from a study of identifying expanded T cells in peripheral blood. The method was immunoSEQ multiplex PCR; TCRdb's version includes in-frame clones alone and lacks a portion of them. The sample lists roughly 92,000 clones, around nine tenths occurring once. The receptor comes from a person aged 18 to 70 in good health. The sequencing input was blood.

Here the CDR3 reads CASSQDVEGAYGYTF. The CDR3 nucleotides are TGCGCCAGCAGCCAAGATGTGGAGGGGGCCTATGGCTACACCTTC. The V and J genes are TRBV4-3 and TRBJ1-2; 7 bases are shared with TRBD1. The CDR3 runs to 15 residues. Trimming took 0 bases from V and 4 from J; bases not matched to a gene: 5. Germline V gene lookup returns CDR1 LGHNA and CDR2 YSLEER.